The 17 T cell receptor beta chains presented below share a single source sample, sequenced in a study of shared clonotypes between healthy human individuals. Clones were read by immunoSEQ multiplex PCR, and TCRdb kept only the in-frame ones, dropping some. Of around 2.5 million clones listed, over 85% are singletons. Specimen: naive CD4+ T cells from PBMCs. Subset denoted: CD45RA+ positively selected. The receptors originated from a man between 18 and 29 years old in good health. Some clones in this sample may be carry-over from other donors' samples.

This chain links TRBV5-1 with TRBJ2-7, with D perhaps TRBD1 or TRBD2 (6 bases each). V lost 2 bases, J lost 2 bases, and 23 bases lay in between. The CDR3 is 18 amino acids. Germline V CDR1 and CDR2: SGHRS, YFSETQ. The CDR3 DNA sequence: TGCGCCAGCAGCTTAGGGGGGCCAGACAGGACCTCGACCTACGAGCAGTACTTC. Its protein product is CASSLGGPDRTSTYEQYF. The complete variable domain, with remaining parts taken from reference TRBV5-1 and TRBJ2-7, reads KAGVTQTPRYLIKTRGQQVTLSCSPISGHRSVSWYQQTPGQGLQFLFEYFSETQRNKGNFPGRFSGRQFSNSRSEMNVSTLELGDSALYLCASSLGGPDRTSTYEQYFGPGTRLTVT.

This clone appeared once. This chain links TRBV28 with TRBJ2-7; no firm D call. The V and J ends lost 4 bases and 5 bases respectively, with 18 bases between them. Germline V gene data show CDR1 as MDHEN and CDR2 as SYDVKM. The CDR3 contains 15 residues. The CDR3 coding sequence is TGTGCCAGCAGTTCGGGCACCCTGGCCTACGACGAGCAGTACTTC. Its translation: CASSSGTLAYDEQYF.

In nucleotides, the CDR3 is TGCGCCAGCAGTGAGTCGATTCTGGTTTATGAGCAGTTCTTC. Translation gives CASSESILVYEQFF. This chain joins TRBV10-1 and TRBJ2-1; D uncertain. The germline V gene has CDR1 WNHNN and CDR2 SYGVQD (reference sequence). CDR3 size: 14 residues. V was shortened by 0 bases and J by 8 bases, with 11 bases between the two germline ends.

The chain combines TRBV5-1 with TRBJ2-7, with TRBD2 matching 9 bases. The CDR3 runs to 16 residues. The V segment lost 3 bases and the J segment 5 bases; nucleotides outside the gene matches: 12. CDR1 is SGHRS and CDR2 is YFSETQ in the germline V gene. Here the CDR3 DNA reads TGCGCCAGCAGCTCGGGTCGTAGCGGGAGTTTCAACGAGCAGTACTTC. Amino acid sequence: CASSSGRSGSFNEQYF. The full variable domain, completed using reference TRBV5-1 and TRBJ2-7, is KAGVTQTPRYLIKTRGQQVTLSCSPISGHRSVSWYQQTPGQGLQFLFEYFSETQRNKGNFPGRFSGRQFSNSRSEMNVSTLELGDSALYLCASSSGRSGSFNEQYFGPGTRLTVT.

The chain uses TRBV9 and TRBJ1-1, with D maybe TRBD1 (5 bases). The CDR3 contains 13 residues. Germline V lookup: CDR1 SGDLS, CDR2 YYNGEE. V was cut by 6 bases and J by 4 bases, with 13 bases left in between. The CDR3 sequence is CASKGLRGTEAFF. DNA of the CDR3: TGTGCCAGCAAGGGACTGCGGGGCACTGAAGCTTTCTTT.

The rearrangement links TRBV28 to TRBJ1-1; D perhaps matches TRBD1 (6 bases). V was trimmed by 5 bases and J by 6 bases, leaving 16 bases between them. Germline values: CDR1 MDHEN, CDR2 SYDVKM. The CDR3 is 14 residues long. This chain's CDR3 is CASSLGGDRAEAFF. CDR3 nucleotide sequence: TGTGCCAGCAGTCTCGGGGGCGACCGCGCTGAAGCTTTCTTT.

The chain uses TRBV5-1 and TRBJ2-2; 9 bases match TRBD1. Looked up from germline, CDR1 is SGHRS and CDR2 is YFSETQ. After removal of 4 bases from V and 0 bases from J, the junction contained 7 bases not matched to a gene. The CDR3 is made up of 17 amino acids. The CDR3 region has the DNA TGCGCCAGCAGCGGCCGGGACAGGGCTCCGAACACCGGGGAGCTGTTTTTT. The encoded protein is CASSGRDRAPNTGELFF.

This clone was observed once. The chain carries TRBV7-9 and TRBJ2-5, with D hard to call. Germline V gives CDR1 SEHNR, CDR2 FQNEAQ (reference sequence). The germline V and J ends were trimmed by 1 base and 2 bases, with 5 bases remaining between them. This CDR3 has 13 residues. Here the CDR3 reads CASSLEQQETQYF. The CDR3 coding sequence is TGTGCCAGCAGCTTAGAACAGCAAGAGACCCAGTACTTC.

This chain connects TRBV9 to TRBJ2-7; possibly TRBD2 for D (5 bases). This CDR3 has 13 amino acids. Germline assignment: CDR1 SGDLS and CDR2 YYNGEE. V gave up 3 bases and J gave up 7 bases, with 14 bases separating them. The CDR3 protein is CASSAGRTGEQYF. The DNA for the CDR3 is TGTGCCAGCAGCGCTGGACGGACTGGAGAGCAGTACTTC.

The V gene is TRBV27, the J gene TRBJ2-2; D possibly uses TRBD1 or TRBD2 (5 bases each). There are 13 residues in the CDR3. CDR1 is MNHEY and CDR2 is SMNVEV in the germline V gene (reference sequence). Trimming removed 3 bases at V and 6 bases at J, with 8 bases between. CDR3 in amino acids: CASSFSGPGELFF. The CDR3 coding sequence is TGTGCCAGCAGTTTTTCGGGGCCCGGGGAGCTGTTTTTT.

This clone was seen a few times. The V and J genes are TRBV5-1 and TRBJ1-1; possibly TRBD1 for D (5 bases). V lost 4 bases and J lost 1, with 14 bases in between. Germline V gene data show CDR1 as SGHRS and CDR2 as YFSETQ. The CDR3 runs 15 residues. The CDR3 is CASSPAGGPNTEAFF. The CDR3 nucleotides read TGCGCCAGCAGCCCGGCGGGGGGACCGAACACTGAAGCTTTCTTT.

The V and J genes are TRBV5-1 and TRBJ1-1; TRBD1 might be the D (6 bases). Germline values: CDR1 SGHRS, CDR2 YFSETQ. CDR3 size: 15 residues. V lost 3 bases, J lost 5 bases, and 17 bases lay in between. The DNA of the CDR3 is TGCGCCAGCAGCTCTGGGGGCAGGGGTCAAACTGAAGCTTTCTTT. It specifies CASSSGGRGQTEAFF.

The chain combines TRBV28 with TRBJ2-5; D might be TRBD2 (5 bases). V lost 5 bases to trimming and J lost 4 bases, with 17 bases between them. The CDR3 spans 15 residues. The germline V gene encodes CDR1 MDHEN and CDR2 SYDVKM. DNA for the CDR3: TGTGCCAGCAGTCCCCTCACGGGGTTGGGAGAGACCCAGTACTTC. Its translation: CASSPLTGLGETQYF.

The gene calls are TRBV5-4 and TRBJ2-7; 10 bases map to TRBD2. In germline, CDR1 is SGHNT, CDR2 YYREEE (reference sequence). V dropped 4 bases and J dropped 3; count of bases not matched to a gene: 4. The CDR3 totals 14 residues. CDR3 region: CASSDLAGDYEQYF. The CDR3 DNA follows: TGTGCCAGCAGCGATCTAGCGGGAGACTACGAGCAGTACTTC. The whole variable domain, filled in from reference TRBV5-4 and TRBJ2-7, reads ETGVTQSPTHLIKTRGQQVTLRCSSQSGHNTVSWYQQALGQGPQFIFQYYREEENGRGNFPPRFSGLQFPNYSSELNVNALELDDSALYLCASSDLAGDYEQYFGPGTRLTVT.

The chain links TRBV10-3 to TRBJ2-5; weak D call: TRBD1 (6 bases). V was shortened by 6 bases and J by 4 bases, with 12 bases between the two germline ends. The germline V gene encodes CDR1 ENHRY and CDR2 SYGVKD. The length of the CDR3 is 13 residues. CDR3: CAIRKGGRETQYF. CDR3 DNA sequence: TGTGCCATCAGGAAAGGGGGAAGAGAGACCCAGTACTTC.

The rearrangement links TRBV10-2 to TRBJ2-2; D gene ambiguous. The CDR3 length is 14 residues. Trimming removed 4 bases from V and 1 base from J, with 7 bases in between. Germline CDR1 reads WSHSY; CDR2 reads SAAADI. For the CDR3, the DNA is TGCGCCAGCAGTGTCGCGCGGAACACCGGGGAGCTGTTTTTT. Translating it yields CASSVARNTGELFF.

The CDR3 sequence is CASSPLGASTGELFF. DNA of the CDR3: TGTGCCAGCAGCCCCTTGGGGGCATCGACCGGGGAGCTGTTTTTT. The genes are TRBV28 and TRBJ2-2; maybe TRBD1 (6 bases). Germline V gene lookup returns CDR1 MDHEN and CDR2 SYDVKM. Trimming stripped 6 bases from V and 5 bases from J, with 16 bases between. This CDR3 comprises 15 residues.